These 19 T cell receptor beta chains were sequenced from one sample in a study of control samples from healthy donors and cancer patients. The method was immunoSEQ multiplex PCR; TCRdb's version includes in-frame clones alone and lacks a portion of them. Found here are roughly 21,000 clones, about 85% of them singletons; the top ten hold less than 30%. The sequenced sample consisted of PBMCs. The receptor source for this set is a man aged 60-69 years with colorectal cancer.

Within the sample, this clone is medium-sized. The J gene is TRBJ1-5, the V gene TRBV27; D remains ambiguous. This CDR3 is 17 amino acids long. Germline assignment: CDR1 MNHEY and CDR2 SMNVEV (reference sequence). The ends were cut back, 5 bases at V and 5 bases at J, with 22 bases in the middle. CDR3 loop: CASSPTETWAGDQPQHF. The CDR3, as DNA: TGTGCCAGCAGTCCAACCGAGACATGGGCCGGGGATCAGCCCCAGCATTTT.

The J gene is TRBJ2-4, the V gene TRBV5-1; possibly TRBD1 for D (6 bases). From germline, CDR1 is SGHRS and CDR2 YFSETQ. The CDR3 is 16 amino acids. Deletions cut 4 bases from V and 0 bases from J, with 14 bases between. CDR3 amino acids: CASSPGQTLAKNIQYF. The CDR3 region has the DNA TGCGCCAGCAGCCCCGGACAGACCTTAGCCAAAAACATTCAGTACTTC.

This chain joins TRBV5-1 and TRBJ1-3; TRBD1 matches 11 bases. The V gene end was trimmed by 4 bases and the J gene end by 2 bases; junction bases not matched to a gene: 5. Germline CDR1 is SGHRS and CDR2 is YFSETQ. The length of the CDR3 is 16 residues. CDR3 loop: CASSPRTGGPGNTIYF. CDR3 bases: TGCGCCAGCAGCCCCAGGACAGGGGGCCCTGGAAACACCATATATTTT. The whole variable domain, remainder taken from reference TRBV5-1 and TRBJ1-3, is KAGVTQTPRYLIKTRGQQVTLSCSPISGHRSVSWYQQTPGQGLQFLFEYFSETQRNKGNFPGRFSGRQFSNSRSEMNVSTLELGDSALYLCASSPRTGGPGNTIYFGEGSWLTVV.

This rearrangement joins TRBV4-1 to TRBJ2-2; D unclear. The length of the CDR3 is 13 residues. The V and J ends lost 4 bases and 5 bases respectively, with 8 bases between them. Germline-derived CDR1 and CDR2 are MGHRA and YSYEKL. In nucleotides, the CDR3 is TGCGCCAGCAGCCGAGCACCTACCGGGGAGCTGTTTTTT. Residues: CASSRAPTGELFF.

The CDR3 is CASSSSGAHEQYV. CDR3 DNA: TGTGCCAGCAGTTCCTCAGGGGCCCACGAGCAGTACGTC. V and J are TRBV6-2 or TRBV6-3 and TRBJ2-7; D might be TRBD1 (6 bases). This CDR3 comprises 13 residues. Germline V CDR1 and CDR2: MNHEY, SVGEGT. V was pared by 4 bases and J by 5 bases, with 12 bases between.

V usage is TRBV5-5 and J usage is TRBJ1-1; TRBD1 is a possible D gene (5 bases). Between the trimmed V and J ends, which lost 4 bases and 4 bases, there was a span of 17 bases. The CDR3 has 15 residues. CDR1 is SGHKS, CDR2 YYEKEE, per germline (reference sequence). The CDR3 region is CASSHTGTGGTEAFF. In DNA form, the CDR3 reads TGTGCCAGCAGCCATACCGGCACGGGGGGCACTGAAGCTTTCTTT.

J is TRBJ1-5 and V is TRBV13; the D gene is possibly TRBD1 (5 bases). Germline values: CDR1 PRHDT, CDR2 FYEKMQ (reference sequence). V was clipped by 3 bases and J by 7 bases, with 10 bases between them. The length of the CDR3 is 13 residues. The CDR3 sequence: CASSFNRDQPQHF. The CDR3 bases are TGTGCCAGCAGCTTTAATAGGGACCAGCCCCAGCATTTT.

This clone has only one observation. This chain uses TRBV18 with TRBJ1-6, with TRBD1 identical over 9 bases. The CDR3 is 16 residues long. With 6 bases clipped from V and 5 bases from J, the junction kept 8 bases outside the gene matches. CDR1 and CDR2 from the germline V gene are KGHSH and LQKENI. CDR3 in DNA: TGTGCCAGCTCGTCGATGGGGACAGGGAATAATTCACCCCTCCACTTT. Amino acids: CASSSMGTGNNSPLHF.

V and J are TRBV12-5 and TRBJ1-1; D unresolved. With 3 bases removed from V and 8 bases from J, the gap between germline ends came to 13 bases. The CDR3 is made up of 13 amino acids. CDR1 and CDR2 (germline): LGHNT, FRNRAP. The CDR3, as DNA: TGTGCTAGTGGTTTAGCCCAATTAATGGAAGCTTTCTTT. It yields the protein CASGLAQLMEAFF.

This clone was seen just once. The V and J genes are TRBV6-5 and TRBJ2-3, with 9 bases aligning to TRBD1. CDR1 and CDR2 from the germline V gene are MNHEY and SVGAGI. The CDR3 extends over 15 amino acids. The junction had 6 bases not matched to a gene; V was cut back by 2 bases and J by 6 bases. The CDR3 coding sequence is TGTGCCAGCAGTTACGGGGTGACAGGGGGGGATACGCAGTATTTT. Translation: CASSYGVTGGDTQYF.

CDR3 sequence (DNA): TGTGCCAGCAGCCAAGTACCAGGGGGCAGGGAGGACACCGGGGAGCTGTTTTTT. Translating gives CASSQVPGGREDTGELFF. The chain is built from TRBV4-2 and TRBJ2-2; 8 bases align to TRBD1. The CDR3 is 18 residues long. The V gene end was trimmed by 1 base and the J gene end by 3 bases; junction bases not matched to a gene: 10. Germline CDR1 reads LGHNA; CDR2 reads YNFKEQ.

This clone was picked up one time. The CDR3 loop is CATSDSGTGRTDTQYF. The CDR3 DNA reads as TGTGCCACCAGTGATTCCGGGACAGGTCGCACAGATACGCAGTATTTT. This chain connects TRBV24-1 to TRBJ2-3; 8 positions match TRBD1. Looked up from germline, CDR1 is KGHDR and CDR2 is SFDVKD. The junction had 4 bases not matched to a gene; V was cut back by 2 bases and J by 1 base. The CDR3 sequence is 16 residues long.

The chain recombines TRBV21-1 with TRBJ1-1; the table's D gene call, TRBD1, was not cross checked with the DNA. TRBV21-1 is given as a pseudogene. The CDR3 is made up of 13 amino acids. The CDR3 here is CASSPDRETEAFF. The CDR3 DNA reads TGTGCCAGCAGCCCGGACAGAGAAACTGAAGCTTTCTTT.

The V gene is TRBV11-2, the J gene TRBJ1-1; D possibly corresponds to TRBD1 (5 bases). Per germline, CDR1 SGHAT and CDR2 FQNNGV. V lost 3 bases and J lost 7, with 9 bases in between. The CDR3 is 12 amino acids. The chain's CDR3 is CASSFLGLEAFF. For the CDR3, the DNA is TGTGCCAGCAGCTTTTTGGGGCTTGAAGCTTTCTTT.

For this clone: One end of the junction is discordant with germline, which a read error may explain. The genes are TRBV19 and TRBJ2-2, with D possibly matching TRBD2 (6 bases). CDR1 and CDR2 from the germline V gene are LNHDA and SQIVND (reference sequence). The CDR3 spans 13 residues. The CDR3 nucleotides are TGTGCCACCGTAGCCTACCGCACCGGGGGGCTGTTTTTT. It is translated as CATVAYRTGGLFF.

The V gene is TRBV18, the J gene TRBJ1-1; 12 nucleotides align to TRBD1. V lost 3 bases, J lost 0 bases, and 11 bases stayed unmatched. CDR3 length: 19 residues. Germline CDR1 and CDR2: KGHSH and LQKENI. The CDR3 DNA reads TGTGCCAGCTCACCGGGACAGGGGGCATCGGCGTTTTTGAACACTGAAGCTTTCTTT. It yields the protein CASSPGQGASAFLNTEAFF. The entire variable domain, with the rest obtained from reference TRBV18 and TRBJ1-1, is as follows: NAGVMQNPRHLVRRRGQEARLRCSPMKGHSHVYWYRQLPEEGLKFMVYLQKENIIDESGMPKERFSAEFPKEGPSILRIQQVVRGDSAAYFCASSPGQGASAFLNTEAFFGQGTRLTVV.

CDR3 nucleotides: TGTGCCAGCAGCTTAGAGCGGGGTGGGCAGTTCTTC. Amino acids: CASSLERGGQFF. This sequence joins TRBV7-2 and TRBJ2-1; 7 bases agree with TRBD2. Germline V CDR1 and CDR2: SGHTA, FQGNSA. The V gene end was trimmed by 1 base and the J gene end by 12 bases; junction bases not matched to a gene: 3. The CDR3 is 12 amino acids.

This chain connects TRBV9 to TRBJ2-1; perhaps TRBD2 as D (6 bases). The V end was cut by 0 bases, the J end by 9 bases, with 10 bases between. This CDR3 has 13 amino acids. CDR1 and CDR2 from the germline V gene are SGDLS and YYNGEE. The CDR3 DNA is TGTGCCAGCAGCGTAGGGGGGGAGACTGAGCAGTTCTTC. It codes for CASSVGGETEQFF.

In this sample, this clone turned up a few times. The rearrangement joins TRBV27 to TRBJ1-2, with 8 bases matching TRBD1. After removal of 2 bases from V and 8 bases from J, the junction contained 10 bases not matched to a gene. CDR1 and CDR2 from the germline V gene are MNHEY and SMNVEV (reference sequence). This CDR3 region has 15 residues. CDR3 DNA: TGTGCCAGCAGTTTAGTCCCGACAGGGGCTAGAGGCTACACCTTC. Amino acid sequence: CASSLVPTGARGYTF.